One sample yielded the 8 T cell receptor beta chains listed below, sequenced in a study of CD8 T cells in ankylosing spondylitis. TCRdb reanalysed the 5' RACE reads using MiXCR and keeps one entry per CDR3 protein. The top ten clones hold roughly 4% of a sample with just over 300,000 distinct CDR3 sequences, roughly 20% of them seen once. The sample comprised blood, either unsorted or a sorted T cell fraction (not recorded which). All receptors derive from a female donor with ankylosing spondylitis or in good health (not recorded which).

The DNA of the CDR3 is TGTGCCAGCAGTGATGGAGGGCGCGATCAGCCCCAGCATTTT. Translating gives CASSDGGRDQPQHF. The chain couples TRBV2 to TRBJ1-5; D gene unclear. Germline assignment: CDR1 SNHLY and CDR2 FYNNEI. The CDR3 length is 14 residues. V gave up 3 bases and J gave up 5 bases, with 11 bases separating them. The full variable domain, completed using reference TRBV2 and TRBJ1-5, is EPEVTQTPSHQVTQMGQEVILRCVPISNHLYFYWYRQILGQKVEFLVSFYNNEISEKSEIFDDQFSVERPDGSNFTLKIRSTKLEDSAMYFCASSDGGRDQPQHFGDGTRLSIL.

The sample holds many counts of this clonotype. The gene calls are TRBV4-2 and TRBJ1-6; 10 nucleotides line up with TRBD1. The CDR3 contains 15 residues. Germline V gene data show CDR1 as LGHNA and CDR2 as YNFKEQ. V shed 3 bases and J 8 bases; nucleotides not matched to a gene: 4. This CDR3 is CASSQRTGGDSPLHF. The CDR3 DNA is TGTGCCAGCAGCCAGAGGACAGGGGGAGATTCACCCCTCCACTTT.

The chain carries TRBV27 and TRBJ2-3, with D hard to call. The germline gives CDR1 MNHEY, CDR2 SMNVEV (reference sequence). This CDR3 has 14 residues. V was shortened by 3 bases and J by 6 bases, with 13 bases between the two germline ends. The CDR3 DNA follows: TGTGCCAGCAGTTTGTGGGGAACCGCGGATACGCAGTATTTT. It translates to CASSLWGTADTQYF.

A few counts support this clonotype. The genes are TRBV18 and TRBJ1-1, with a possible D match to TRBD1 (5 bases). In germline, CDR1 is KGHSH, CDR2 LQKENI. With 2 bases removed from V and 1 base from J, the gap between germline ends came to 8 bases. CDR3 length equals 14 residues. CDR3 nucleotide sequence: TGTGCCAGCTCACCAGGGGGTTCGAACACTGAAGCTTTCTTT. Its translation is CASSPGGSNTEAFF.

The chain employs TRBV7-9 and TRBJ1-2; TRBD1 aligns across 9 bases. Germline lookup yields CDR1 SEHNR and CDR2 FQNEAQ (reference sequence). J lost 6 bases, V lost 6 bases, and 5 bases had no gene match. The CDR3 sequence is 13 residues long. The CDR3 sequence is CASRDDRGNGYTF. CDR3 DNA: TGTGCCAGCAGGGATGACAGGGGGAATGGCTACACCTTC.

This clonotype has ten or more counts. V gene TRBV20-1 combines with J gene TRBJ2-1; 8 bases line up with TRBD2. The CDR3 has 14 residues. With 3 bases clipped from V and 0 bases from J, the junction kept 1 base outside the gene matches. Looked up from germline, CDR1 is DFQATT and CDR2 is SNEGSKA (reference sequence). The DNA for the CDR3 is TGCAGTGCTAGGGCGGGAGGCTCCTACAATGAGCAGTTCTTC. This gives the protein CSARAGGSYNEQFF.

V and J are TRBV7-2 and TRBJ2-1; TRBD2 might be the D (6 bases). With 1 base removed from V and 9 bases from J, the gap between germline ends came to 16 bases. Germline assignment: CDR1 SGHTA and CDR2 FQGNSA. The CDR3 has 15 residues. CDR3 amino acids: CASSLGLTRRGEQFF. CDR3 bases: TGTGCCAGCAGCTTAGGGCTTACTAGGCGGGGTGAGCAGTTCTTC.

This clonotype was recorded a few times. The V and J genes are TRBV27 and TRBJ2-7, with 11 bases matching TRBD2. The CDR3 is 15 residues long. V trimming: 5 bases; J trimming: 2 bases; junction bases outside the gene matches: 5. Germline V gives CDR1 MNHEY, CDR2 SMNVEV (reference sequence). CDR3 DNA: TGTGCCAGCAGTGTGACTAGCGGGGTGGCCTACGAGCAGTACTTC. Translated, it gives CASSVTSGVAYEQYF.